The rows below give T cell receptor beta chains drawn from one sample of a study of regulatory T cells in long-lasting Graves disease. TCRdb reprocessed the multiplex PCR reads via MiXCR and lists one record per CDR3 protein. The repertoire consists of 430,000 or so distinct CDR3 sequences, with roughly a fifth occurring once and the leading ten covering around an eighth. This sample comprised peripheral blood mononuclear cells (PBMCs), obtained when the disease was refractory, from a patient treated with antithyroid drugs. The receptor source for this set is a female donor with Graves disease. CDR3s include the opening cysteine and the closing phenylalanine or tryptophan. A D gene is named only where the DNA matches it firmly. Clone size, where shown, is once, few, many, or a class for clones that have expanded.

D gene,J gene,V gene,clone size,CDR3 DNA,CDR3 protein
-,TRBJ2-2,TRBV5-1,few,TGCGCCAGCAGCTGGGACAAATCGAACACCGGGGAGCTGTTTTTT,CASSWDKSNTGELFF
TRBD2,TRBJ2-5,TRBV5-1,-,TGCGCCAGCAGCTTGGTAACTAGCGGGAGGGTATTCCAAGAGACCCAGTACTTC,CASSLVTSGRVFQETQYF
TRBD2,TRBJ2-7,TRBV2,-,TGTGCCAGCCCCGGACTAGCGGGAGTTCGCACCTACGAGCAGTACTTC,CASPGLAGVRTYEQYF
TRBD2,TRBJ2-1,TRBV4-1,-,TGCGCCAGCAGCCAACAGACGAGACTAGCGGGAGTAAATGAGCAGTTCTTC,CASSQQTRLAGVNEQFF
-,TRBJ1-2,TRBV19,few,TGTGCCAGTAGTATTCCCGGTCGGATAGAAGAAACCTATGGCTACACCTTC,CASSIPGRIEETYGYTF
-,TRBJ2-7,TRBV7-9,few,TGTGCCAGCAGCTTCTCAGGGCTAACCTACGAGCAGTACTTC,CASSFSGLTYEQYF
-,TRBJ2-1,TRBV20-1,few,TGCAGTGCAGCCTTTATGGGAGTAGAATCCTACAATGAGCAGTTCTTC,CSAAFMGVESYNEQFF
-,TRBJ2-7,TRBV20-1,few,TGCAGTGCTAGTCGGGGGTTCTACGAGCAGTACTTC,CSASRGFYEQYF
TRBD2,TRBJ2-1,TRBV28,-,TGTGCCAGCAGTCGGGCTAGCGGGAGTGATGAGCAGTTCTTC,CASSRASGSDEQFF
TRBD1,TRBJ2-2,TRBV7-8,many,TGTGCCAGCAGTCTAGGGGGCCTAGTATACACCGGGGAGCTGTTTTTT,CASSLGGLVYTGELFF
-,TRBJ1-5,TRBV19,few,TGTGCCACCGAATCTACAGGGTTGAGGGGTCAGCCCCAGCATTTT,CATESTGLRGQPQHF
-,TRBJ2-7,TRBV6-2/TRBV6-3,once,TGTGCCAGCAGTTACTCGGTTGGCCAGACTCACCACTATTACGAGCAGCACTTC,CASSYSVGQTHHYYEQHF
-,TRBJ1-6,TRBV11-2,many,TGTGCCAGCAGCCCAAACGTGGGAGCCCCGTCCGCCCTCCACTTT,CASSPNVGAPSALHF
TRBD2,TRBJ2-5,TRBV2,-,TGTGCCAGCAGTTCCGGGACTAGCGGGAGGGCCACAGAGACCCAGTACTTC,CASSSGTSGRATETQYF
-,TRBJ2-3,TRBV2,-,TGTGCCAGCAGCGGAGTTTCGTGGAGCACAGATACGCAGTATTTT,CASSGVSWSTDTQYF
TRBD2,TRBJ2-7,TRBV10-3,few,TGTGCCATCAGTGCCTGGACTAGCGGGAAATACGAGCAGTACTTC,CAISAWTSGKYEQYF
-,TRBJ1-2,TRBV27,-,TGTGCCAGCAGTTACGCTGTTAACTATGGCTACACCTTC,CASSYAVNYGYTF
TRBD2,TRBJ2-5,TRBV20-1,-,TGCAGTGCTACTTGGCTGGCGGGAGCGACCCAAGAGACCCAGTACTTC,CSATWLAGATQETQYF
TRBD1,TRBJ2-5,TRBV28,many,TGTGCCAGCGCGACAGGGGGCCAAGAGACCCAGTACTTC,CASATGGQETQYF
TRBD2,TRBJ2-2,TRBV7-9,-,TGCGCCAGCAGCCCCCCACTAGCGGGAACCGTCGGGGAGCTGTTTTTT,CASSPPLAGTVGELFF
-,TRBJ1-2,TRBV5-4,-,TGTGCCAGCAACCTCGACGATAACTATGGCTACACCTTC,CASNLDDNYGYTF
-,TRBJ2-2,TRBV28,many,TGTGCCAGCAGTTTAGGACAGCCAGCGGGGACCGGGGAGCTGTTTTTT,CASSLGQPAGTGELFF
-,TRBJ2-5,TRBV9,many,TGTGCCAGCAGCGTAGCTACCAGTAGGGGCGCCAGGGTCGAGGAGACCCAGTACTTC,CASSVATSRGARVEETQYF
TRBD1,TRBJ1-5,TRBV28,many,TGTGCCAGCAGCTCTGACAGGGTTTATCAGCCCCAGCATTTT,CASSSDRVYQPQHF
-,TRBJ1-5,TRBV27,few,TGTGCCAGCAGTTTATTGGGTTTCGATCAGCCCCAGCATTTT,CASSLLGFDQPQHF
-,TRBJ1-2,TRBV28,many,TGTGCCAGCAGTTTAGCGGGAAATGGCTACACCTTC,CASSLAGNGYTF
-,TRBJ2-2,TRBV7-2,many,TGTGCCAGCAGCTCACAGGGCACCGGGGAGCTGTTTTTT,CASSSQGTGELFF